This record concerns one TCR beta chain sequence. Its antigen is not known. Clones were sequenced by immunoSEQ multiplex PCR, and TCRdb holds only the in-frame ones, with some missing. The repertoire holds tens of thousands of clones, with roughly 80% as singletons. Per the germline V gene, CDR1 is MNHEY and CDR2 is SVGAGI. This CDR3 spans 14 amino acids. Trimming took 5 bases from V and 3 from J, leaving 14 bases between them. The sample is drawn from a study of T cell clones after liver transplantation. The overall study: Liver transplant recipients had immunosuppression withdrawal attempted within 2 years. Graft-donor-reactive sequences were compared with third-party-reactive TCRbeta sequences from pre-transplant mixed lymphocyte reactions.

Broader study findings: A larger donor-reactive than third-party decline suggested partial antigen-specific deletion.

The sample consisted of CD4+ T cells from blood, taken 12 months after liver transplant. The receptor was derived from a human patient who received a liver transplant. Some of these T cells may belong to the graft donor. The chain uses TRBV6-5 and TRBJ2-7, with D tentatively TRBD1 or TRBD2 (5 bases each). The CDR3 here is CASSEDGTLYEQYF. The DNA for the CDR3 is TGTGCCAGCAGTGAAGACGGGACCCTCTACGAGCAGTACTTC.